This T cell receptor beta chain came from a study of PD-L1 blockade in urothelial cancer. Across the whole study: Blood yielded a median of 141,255 T cells per sample.

Time point of the sample: pretreatment peripheral blood. Individual patients had between 1 and 8 samples, taken pretreatment and on-treatment. TCRdb keeps only in-frame clones here, not all; method: immunoSEQ multiplex PCR. The data show just under 40,000 clones, 90% to 95% seen once. CDR3 length: 14 amino acids. Between the trimmed V and J ends, which lost 9 bases and 2 bases, there was a span of 17 bases. Looked up from germline, CDR1 is LNHNV and CDR2 is YYDKDF (reference sequence). The receptor comes from a woman aged 55-75 years with urothelial cancer. Sequences were derived from PBMCs, sampled around atezolizumab (anti-PD-L1) treatment. V usage is TRBV15 and J usage is TRBJ2-7; possibly TRBD1 for D (6 bases). CDR3 region: CATSHRVGPYEQYF. The DNA of the CDR3 is TGTGCCACAAGCCACAGGGTGGGTCCCTACGAGCAGTACTTC. The full variable domain, its missing parts supplied by reference TRBV15 and TRBJ2-7, is DAMVIQNPRYQVTQFGKPVTLSCSQTLNHNVMYWYQQKSSQAPKLLFHYYDKDFNNEADTPDNFQSRRPNTSFCFLDIRSPGLGDTAMYLCATSHRVGPYEQYFGPGTRLTVT.